These 31 T cell receptor beta chains share one sample of origin, sequenced in a study of blood T cell repertoires in COVID-19. Data came from immunoSEQ multiplex PCR; TCRdb stores just in-frame clones and leaves some out. Counted here are 150,000 or so clones, approximately 86% occurring once; the ten biggest clones make up approximately 8.3%. Sequencing was performed on peripheral blood. All receptors come from a woman aged 60-70 years with acute or convalescent COVID-19.

The rearrangement uses TRBV6-1 and TRBJ2-3; D may be TRBD2 (5 bases). Trimming took 2 bases from V and 3 from J, leaving 9 bases between them. This CDR3 spans 14 amino acids. Germline V gene sequence: CDR1 MNHNS, CDR2 SASEGT. CDR3 residues: CASSETGLTDTQYF. In nucleotides, the CDR3 is TGTGCCAGCAGTGAAACGGGGTTAACAGATACGCAGTATTTT.

The chain is built from TRBV14 and TRBJ2-7, with D perhaps matching TRBD2 (6 bases). This CDR3 is 16 amino acids long. Germline loops: CDR1 SGHDN, CDR2 FVKESK. Trimming took 1 base from V and 5 from J, leaving 18 bases between them. For the CDR3, the DNA is TGTGCCAGCAGCCAAGGGAGGGTCCTCATGATCGACGAGCAGTACTTC. It yields the protein CASSQGRVLMIDEQYF.

The CDR3 bases are TGCGCCAGCAGCTCGCGACAGGGGGAAAAAGAGACCCAGTACTTC. It codes for CASSSRQGEKETQYF. The gene calls are TRBV5-1 and TRBJ2-5, with 9 bases matching TRBD1. The CDR3 length is 15 residues. Germline loops: CDR1 SGHRS, CDR2 YFSETQ. V shed 3 bases and J 3 bases; nucleotides not matched to a gene: 6.

The chain links TRBV4-3 to TRBJ2-6; D perhaps matches TRBD1 (6 bases). The CDR3 loop spans 21 amino acids. The V gene lost 0 bases and the J gene lost 0 bases, with 21 bases spanning the gap. From germline, CDR1 is LGHNA and CDR2 YSLEER. The CDR3 reads CASSQEVRQDFPISGANVLTF. The CDR3 coding sequence is TGCGCCAGCAGCCAAGAAGTTCGACAGGACTTCCCTATCTCTGGGGCCAACGTCCTGACTTTC.

There are a few counts of this clone. CDR3 amino acids: CASKMAGVTGELFF. CDR3 nucleotides: TGTGCCAGTAAGATGGCAGGGGTCACCGGGGAGCTGTTTTTT. The chain is built from TRBV19 and TRBJ2-2, with D perhaps matching TRBD1 (6 bases). This CDR3 region has 14 residues. CDR1 LNHDA and CDR2 SQIVND come from the germline V gene (reference sequence). The V end was cut by 7 bases, the J end by 4 bases, with 13 bases between. Full variable domain (missing parts from reference TRBV19 and TRBJ2-2): DGGITQSPKYLFRKEGQNVTLSCEQNLNHDAMYWYRQDPGQGLRLIYYSQIVNDFQKGDIAEGYSVSREKKESFPLTVTSAQKNPTAFYLCASKMAGVTGELFFGEGSRLTVL.

This clone was counted once. This rearrangement joins TRBV5-1 to TRBJ1-6, with TRBD1 identical over 10 bases. This CDR3 spans 19 amino acids. V dropped 6 bases and J dropped 7; count of bases not matched to a gene: 19. Germline assignment: CDR1 SGHRS and CDR2 YFSETQ. This CDR3 is CASNASGTGARRGNSPLHF. DNA for the CDR3: TGCGCCAGCAACGCTTCCGGGACAGGGGCGCGAAGGGGCAATTCACCCCTCCACTTT.

V usage is TRBV14 and J usage is TRBJ2-3; D is possibly TRBD1 (6 bases). This CDR3 region has 15 residues. The germline gives CDR1 SGHDN, CDR2 FVKESK. The V and J ends lost 1 base and 0 bases respectively, with 8 bases between them. CDR3 nucleotides: TGTGCCAGCAGCCAAGGTAGGGGGAGCACAGATACGCAGTATTTT. This sequence encodes CASSQGRGSTDTQYF.

The sample holds one count of this clone. The gene calls are TRBV10-1 and TRBJ1-4; TRBD1 agrees at 7 bases. From germline, CDR1 is WNHNN and CDR2 SYGVQD (reference sequence). The J segment lost 6 bases and the V segment lost 4 bases, leaving 8 bases of the junction unmatched. The CDR3 length is 15 residues. The CDR3 region has the DNA TGCGCCAGCAGTGTCGCCCTCAGGGGGTATGAAAAACTGTTTTTT. Translation gives CASSVALRGYEKLFF.

V gene TRBV19 combines with J gene TRBJ2-7, with a weak D call TRBD1 (6 bases). The CDR3 spans 15 residues. Trimming stripped 0 bases from V and 4 bases from J, with 13 bases between. Germline V gene lookup returns CDR1 LNHDA and CDR2 SQIVND (reference sequence). The CDR3 coding sequence is TGTGCCAGTAGTATAGATCACAACAGGGAATACGAGCAGTACTTC. Its protein product is CASSIDHNREYEQYF.

This chain links TRBV19 with TRBJ2-7; 10 bases align to TRBD1. Germline lookup yields CDR1 LNHDA and CDR2 SQIVND (reference sequence). The CDR3 length is 13 residues. V trimming: 6 bases; J trimming: 5 bases; junction bases outside the gene matches: 4. Here the CDR3 DNA reads TGTGCCAGTAGGAGGGACAGGGGTAACGAGCAGTACTTC. Translated, it gives CASRRDRGNEQYF.

The gene calls are TRBV27 and TRBJ1-1; 9 bases map to TRBD1. The CDR3 has 16 residues. V trimming: 2 bases; J trimming: 1 base; junction bases outside the gene matches: 5. Germline loops: CDR1 MNHEY, CDR2 SMNVEV (reference sequence). DNA of the CDR3: TGTGCCAGCAGTTTAAGGGGGACAGGGACGAACACTGAAGCTTTCTTT. Translating it yields CASSLRGTGTNTEAFF.

The V and J genes are TRBV27 and TRBJ2-3; maybe TRBD2 (5 bases). CDR3 size: 13 residues. Germline CDR1 and CDR2: MNHEY and SMNVEV (reference sequence). Trimming took 4 bases from V and 1 from J, leaving 6 bases between them. The CDR3 loop reads CASSYGGTDTQYF. The CDR3 nucleotides read TGTGCCAGCAGTTACGGGGGCACAGATACGCAGTATTTT.

The chain employs TRBV30 and TRBJ1-6; 7 bases map to TRBD1. Germline values: CDR1 GTSNPN, CDR2 SVGIG (reference sequence). The CDR3 covers 15 residues. Losses at the gene ends were 1 base for V and 9 bases for J; bases not matched to a gene: 9. In nucleotides, the CDR3 is TGTGCCTGGAGTGGGCTGACAGGGAGGAGTTCACCCCTCCACTTT. Translation: CAWSGLTGRSSPLHF.

This clone came up once. The chain uses TRBV7-2 and TRBJ2-1; 8 nucleotides match TRBD2. This CDR3 has 15 residues. Germline lookup yields CDR1 SGHTA and CDR2 FQGNSA. After removal of 1 base from V and 6 bases from J, the junction contained 5 bases not matched to a gene. The CDR3 spells CASSLVDGGANEQFF. The CDR3 nucleotides read TGTGCCAGCAGCTTAGTTGACGGGGGGGCCAATGAGCAGTTCTTC. Combining the CDR3 with reference TRBV7-2 and TRBJ2-1 gives the whole variable domain GAGVSQSPSNKVTEKGKDVELRCDPISGHTALYWYRQSLGQGLEFLIYFQGNSAPDKSGLPSDRFSAERTGGSVSTLTIQRTQQEDSAVYLCASSLVDGGANEQFFGPGTRLTVL.

Only one count was recorded for this clone. This chain uses TRBV18 with TRBJ2-7; possibly TRBD1 for D (7 bases). The ends were cut back, 4 bases at V and 2 bases at J, with 9 bases in the middle. CDR3 length: 13 amino acids. In germline, CDR1 is KGHSH, CDR2 LQKENI. CDR3 amino acids: CASSRGTAYEQYF. CDR3 DNA sequence: TGTGCCAGCTCACGCGGGACAGCCTACGAGCAGTACTTC.

The rearrangement uses TRBV28 and TRBJ1-5; D call uncertain. The CDR3 spans 13 residues. V lost 6 bases, J lost 3 bases, and 9 bases lay in between. Germline values: CDR1 MDHEN, CDR2 SYDVKM. For the CDR3, the DNA is TGTGCCAGCAGGGCTCAGATCAATCAGCCCCAGCATTTT. This encodes CASRAQINQPQHF.

CDR3 coding DNA: TGTGCCAGCAGTCCATGGACAGGTGACTATGGCTACACCTTC. As protein: CASSPWTGDYGYTF. This sequence joins TRBV27 and TRBJ1-2, with TRBD1 matching over 7 bases. The CDR3 totals 14 residues. From germline, CDR1 is MNHEY and CDR2 SMNVEV (reference sequence). Trimming at V came to 5 bases and at J to 3 bases, leaving 6 bases not matched to a gene.

J is TRBJ2-1 and V is TRBV24-1; 10 nucleotides line up with TRBD1. Losses at the gene ends were 3 bases for V and 5 bases for J; bases not matched to a gene: 6. This CDR3 has 16 amino acids. Looked up from germline, CDR1 is KGHDR and CDR2 is SFDVKD. The CDR3 sequence is CATSDQTGGPDNEQFF. DNA for the CDR3: TGTGCCACCAGTGATCAGACAGGGGGCCCCGACAATGAGCAGTTCTTC.

The chain couples TRBV7-9 to TRBJ2-7, with 9 bases matching TRBD1. This CDR3 comprises 15 residues. V lost 5 bases, J lost 2 bases, and 7 bases stayed unmatched. Germline CDR1 reads SEHNR; CDR2 reads FQNEAQ (reference sequence). In DNA form, the CDR3 reads TGTGCCAGCAGCCTGCACCGGGACAGGGCCTACGAGCAGTACTTC. Translated, it gives CASSLHRDRAYEQYF.

The rearrangement joins TRBV28 to TRBJ1-1; 7 bases agree with TRBD1. The germline V gene has CDR1 MDHEN and CDR2 SYDVKM. The length of the CDR3 is 17 residues. Unmatched junction bases numbered 12, after V lost 0 bases and J lost 5 bases. The CDR3 spells CASSLWTGMGSRTEAFF. CDR3 in DNA: TGTGCCAGCAGTTTATGGACAGGGATGGGGTCTCGGACTGAAGCTTTCTTT.

The chain is built from TRBV29-1 and TRBJ2-1; a weak D match, TRBD2 (6 bases). Germline CDR1 and CDR2: SQVTM and ANQGSEA. The CDR3 consists of 14 residues. The germline V and J ends were trimmed by 8 bases and 3 bases, with 17 bases remaining between them. This CDR3 is CSSSRGVDYNEQFF. DNA for the CDR3: TGCAGCTCTTCCCGCGGGGTAGACTACAATGAGCAGTTCTTC.

V usage is TRBV2 and J usage is TRBJ2-1; possibly TRBD2 for D (6 bases). Germline assignment: CDR1 SNHLY and CDR2 FYNNEI. Between the trimmed V and J ends, which lost 10 bases and 0 bases, there was a span of 16 bases. This CDR3 has 15 residues. CDR3 DNA sequence: TGTGCCACTCCCCCCACTAGCCCCTCCTACAATGAGCAGTTCTTC. Its translation: CATPPTSPSYNEQFF.

This chain connects TRBV24-1 to TRBJ2-7; D is unresolved. Trimming took off 5 bases at V and 1 base at J, with 8 bases between the two ends. This CDR3 is built from 13 residues. Per germline, CDR1 KGHDR and CDR2 SFDVKD. The DNA of the CDR3 is TGTGCCACCAGTGGAGCAGGATCCTACGAGCAGTACTTC. This gives the protein CATSGAGSYEQYF.

The rearrangement joins TRBV6-2 or TRBV6-3 to TRBJ2-4; tentatively, D is TRBD1 (5 bases). Germline CDR1 reads MNHEY; CDR2 reads SVGEGT. The CDR3 runs to 16 residues. V dropped 0 bases and J dropped 2 bases, with 11 bases sitting between them. The CDR3 sequence is CASSYSSQGSKNIQYF. Written as DNA, the CDR3 is TGTGCCAGCAGTTACTCATCGCAGGGATCCAAAAACATTCAGTACTTC.

The chain uses TRBV4-1 and TRBJ2-1; 8 bases are shared with TRBD1. The CDR3 sequence is 15 residues long. Germline V gene lookup returns CDR1 MGHRA and CDR2 YSYEKL. The junction had 4 bases not matched to a gene; V was cut back by 5 bases and J by 1 base. CDR3 residues: CASSSTGGSYNEQFF. The DNA of the CDR3 is TGCGCCAGCAGCTCCACAGGGGGGTCCTACAATGAGCAGTTCTTC.

V is TRBV30 and J is TRBJ1-1; D perhaps matches TRBD1 (6 bases). CDR3 length: 13 amino acids. Trimming removed 0 bases from V and 1 base from J, with 6 bases in between. Germline lookup yields CDR1 GTSNPN and CDR2 SVGIG (reference sequence). In nucleotides, the CDR3 is TGTGCCTGGAGTGTACAGGGGAACACTGAAGCTTTCTTT. Its protein product is CAWSVQGNTEAFF.

This clone was picked up one time. The CDR3 spells CASSRKPGQGSETQYF. DNA for the CDR3: TGTGCCAGCTCACGTAAGCCGGGACAGGGGTCCGAGACCCAGTACTTC. V is TRBV18 and J is TRBJ2-5; the match to TRBD1 covers 10 bases. This CDR3 spans 16 amino acids. V lost 4 bases, J lost 5 bases, and 10 bases stayed unmatched. Germline assignment: CDR1 KGHSH and CDR2 LQKENI.

This clone occurred once. The chain uses TRBV11-3 and TRBJ1-6, with 7 bases lining up with TRBD1. Per germline, CDR1 SGHNT and CDR2 YENEEA. CDR3 length equals 13 residues. Germline trimming cut 3 bases from V and 10 bases from J; bases unmatched to any gene: 3. CDR3 nucleotides: TGTGCCAGCAGCTTCATACAGGGGTCACCCCTCCACTTT. Translation gives CASSFIQGSPLHF.

The CDR3 DNA reads as TGTGCCAGCAGCCCTGGGCAGTTAAAAGAGACCCAGTACTTC. It translates to CASSPGQLKETQYF. The chain joins TRBV5-8 to TRBJ2-5; D is uncertain. CDR3 length: 14 residues. CDR1 is SGHTS and CDR2 is YDEGEE in the germline V gene. The germline V and J ends were trimmed by 4 bases and 3 bases, with 13 bases remaining between them.

This chain connects TRBV5-1 to TRBJ1-4; maybe TRBD1 (5 bases). The CDR3 consists of 14 residues. The germline V gene has CDR1 SGHRS and CDR2 YFSETQ. V was trimmed by 2 bases and J by 6 bases, leaving 11 bases between them. The CDR3 DNA is TGCGCCAGCAGCTTACAGGCGCCTTATGAAAAACTGTTTTTT. It encodes CASSLQAPYEKLFF.

This chain uses TRBV6-1 with TRBJ1-2, with 9 nucleotides matching TRBD1. Germline V gene data show CDR1 as MNHNS and CDR2 as SASEGT. Germline trimming cut 0 bases from V and 6 bases from J; bases unmatched to any gene: 5. The CDR3 is 15 amino acids. CDR3 protein: CASSEAWRDRDGYTF. The CDR3 bases are TGTGCCAGCAGTGAAGCGTGGAGGGACAGGGATGGCTACACCTTC.